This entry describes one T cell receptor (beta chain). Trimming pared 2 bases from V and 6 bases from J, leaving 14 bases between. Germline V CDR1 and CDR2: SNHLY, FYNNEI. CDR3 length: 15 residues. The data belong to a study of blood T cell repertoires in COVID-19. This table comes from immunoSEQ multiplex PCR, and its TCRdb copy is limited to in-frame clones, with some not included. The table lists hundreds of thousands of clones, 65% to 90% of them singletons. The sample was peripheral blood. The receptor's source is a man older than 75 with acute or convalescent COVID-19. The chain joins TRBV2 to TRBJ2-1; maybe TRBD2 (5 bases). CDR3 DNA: TGTGCCAGCAGTGAAAGAGTCTTTAGCGTCAATGAGCAGTTCTTC. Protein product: CASSERVFSVNEQFF.